The present T cell receptor (beta chain) was sequenced within a study of T cells in Graves' hyperthyroidism and ophthalmopathy. Study outcomes and limitations: Most clonotypes expanded in thyroid above 0.001 were likewise present in blood. Separation of ophthalmopathy from stable hyperthyroidism was achieved by a 13 V-J model.

An absence of ophthalmopathy progression within 18 months meant stable Graves' hyperthyroidism. A remark on this clonotype: Its antigen is still unknown. A junction end diverges from the germline sequence, so it may reflect a read error.

It was RNA transcripts that yielded the amplified TCR beta CDR3 regions. First-round RT-PCR with HTBI primers amplified the TCR CDR3 region. MiXCR was run by TCRdb on the multiplex PCR reads, yielding one entry per CDR3 protein. The sample has over 700,000 distinct CDR3 sequences; 38% are singletons. The CDR3 runs to 12 residues. Germline CDR1 and CDR2: SEHNR and FQNEAQ (reference sequence). The rearrangement uses TRBV7-9 and TRBJ2-2, with 7 nucleotides matching TRBD1. Sequenced sample: blood. This receptor was taken from a man aged 18 to 30 with Graves' hyperthyroidism. In DNA, the CDR3 is TGTGCCAGCAGCACCCGACGGGGACAGCGACTTTTT. The encoded protein is CASSTRRGQRLF.